Included here is one T cell receptor (beta chain) sequence, with context. Its antigen is undetermined. The entry originates in a study of CXCR3-negative and CXCR3-positive naive CD8 T cells. Across the whole study: There were 140 million or so TRB reads altogether, and each library had about 1.5 +/- 0.3 million of them.

Overall study findings and caveats: Naive subsets were similarly diverse, while memory CD8+ repertoires were much less diverse.

The TRB libraries of cDNA were built by UMI-labeled 5' RACE. TCRdb reprocessed the 5' RACE reads and stores each CDR3 protein as one record, lacking DNA. The sample has fewer than 80,000 distinct CDR3 sequences; the top ten hold approximately 1.5%. This CDR3 contains 15 residues. Germline-derived CDR1 and CDR2 are SGHRS and YFSETQ. This TCR came from a human donor in good health. Some clones in this sample may be carry-over from other donors' samples. This sequence joins TRBV5-1 and TRBJ2-7; TCRdb designates TRBD1, a call that cannot be tested without DNA. Specimen: naive CXCR3- CD8+ T cells from blood. Subset described: CD45RO-CCR7+CD27+CD95- naive CD8+ T cells lacking CXCR3 (TNR3-). The CDR3 here is CASSLEGQPSYEQYF.